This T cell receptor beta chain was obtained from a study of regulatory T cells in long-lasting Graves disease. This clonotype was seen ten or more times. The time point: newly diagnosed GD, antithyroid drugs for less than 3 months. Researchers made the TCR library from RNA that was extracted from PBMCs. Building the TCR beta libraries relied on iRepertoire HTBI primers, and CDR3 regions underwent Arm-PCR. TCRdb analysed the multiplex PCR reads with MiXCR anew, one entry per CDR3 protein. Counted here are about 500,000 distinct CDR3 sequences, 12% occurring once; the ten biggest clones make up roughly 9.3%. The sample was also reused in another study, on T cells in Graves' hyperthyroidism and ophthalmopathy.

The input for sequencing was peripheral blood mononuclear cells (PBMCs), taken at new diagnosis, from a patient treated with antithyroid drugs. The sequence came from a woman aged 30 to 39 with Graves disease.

The CDR3 loop is CATWGIMNEQFF. As DNA, the CDR3 is TGTGCCACGTGGGGAATCATGAATGAGCAGTTCTTC. The V and J genes are TRBV10-3 and TRBJ2-1, with D uncertain. Germline V gene sequence: CDR1 ENHRY, CDR2 SYGVKD. V lost 10 bases, J lost 7 bases, and 14 bases lay in between. The CDR3 sequence is 12 residues long.